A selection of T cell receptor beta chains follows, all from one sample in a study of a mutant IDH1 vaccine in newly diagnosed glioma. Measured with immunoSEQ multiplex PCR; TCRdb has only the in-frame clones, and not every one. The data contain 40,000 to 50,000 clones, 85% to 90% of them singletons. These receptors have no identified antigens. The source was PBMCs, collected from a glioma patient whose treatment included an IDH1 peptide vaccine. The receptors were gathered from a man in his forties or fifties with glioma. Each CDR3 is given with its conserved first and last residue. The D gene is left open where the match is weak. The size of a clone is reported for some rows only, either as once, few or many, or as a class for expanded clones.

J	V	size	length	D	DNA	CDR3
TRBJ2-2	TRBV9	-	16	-	TGTGCCAGCAGCGAGTGGATCGCCGTGAACACCGGGGAGCTGTTTTTT	CASSEWIAVNTGELFF
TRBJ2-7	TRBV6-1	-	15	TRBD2	TGTGCCAGCAGTGCCCCGGGACTAGCGGACTACGAGCAGTACTTC	CASSAPGLADYEQYF
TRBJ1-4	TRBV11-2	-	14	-	TGTGCCAGCAGCCCAGACACCGTCAATGAAAAACTGTTTTTT	CASSPDTVNEKLFF
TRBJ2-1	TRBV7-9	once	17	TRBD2	TGTGCCAGCAGCATATTGACTAGCGGGGTCTCCTACAATGAGCAGTTCTTC	CASSILTSGVSYNEQFF
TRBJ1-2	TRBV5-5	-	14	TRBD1	TGTGCCAGCAGTAAACTATCAGGGGGCGATGGCTACACCTTC	CASSKLSGGDGYTF
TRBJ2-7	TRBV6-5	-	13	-	TGTGCCAGCAGACGGGACCGGAACTACGAGCAGTACTTC	CASRRDRNYEQYF
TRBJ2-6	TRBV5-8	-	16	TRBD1	TGTGCCAGCAGCCGGGGACAGGGGTTTGGGGCCAACGTCCTGACTTTC	CASSRGQGFGANVLTF
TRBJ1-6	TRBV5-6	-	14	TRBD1	TGTGCCAGCAGCATGACAGGGAAGAGTTCACCCCTCCACTTT	CASSMTGKSSPLHF
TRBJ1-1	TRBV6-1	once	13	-	TGTGCCAGCAGTGAGGTTATGAACACTGAAGCTTTCTTT	CASSEVMNTEAFF
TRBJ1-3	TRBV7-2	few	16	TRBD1	TGTGCCAGCAGCGCCCACTCAGGGGGCTCTGGAAACACCATATATTTT	CASSAHSGGSGNTIYF